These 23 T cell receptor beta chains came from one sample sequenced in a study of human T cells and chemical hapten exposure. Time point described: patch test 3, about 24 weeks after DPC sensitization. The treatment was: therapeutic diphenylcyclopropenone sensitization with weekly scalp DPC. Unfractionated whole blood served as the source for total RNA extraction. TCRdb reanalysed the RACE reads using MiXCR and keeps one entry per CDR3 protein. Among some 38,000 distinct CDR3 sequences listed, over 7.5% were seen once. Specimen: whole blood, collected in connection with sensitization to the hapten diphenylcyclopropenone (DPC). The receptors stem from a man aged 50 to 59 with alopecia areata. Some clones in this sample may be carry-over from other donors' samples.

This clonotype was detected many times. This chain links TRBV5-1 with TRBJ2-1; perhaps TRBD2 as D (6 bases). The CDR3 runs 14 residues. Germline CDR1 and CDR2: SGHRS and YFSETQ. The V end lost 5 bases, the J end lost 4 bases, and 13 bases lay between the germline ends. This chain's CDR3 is CASSIGGTYNEQFF. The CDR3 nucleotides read TGCGCCAGCAGTATCGGCGGGACTTACAATGAGCAGTTCTTC.

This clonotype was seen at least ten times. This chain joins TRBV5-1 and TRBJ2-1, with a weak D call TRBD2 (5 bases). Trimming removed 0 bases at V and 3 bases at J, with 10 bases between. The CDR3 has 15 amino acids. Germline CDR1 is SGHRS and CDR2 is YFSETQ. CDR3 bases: TGCGCCAGCAGCTTGGCCCGGGGATTCTACAATGAGCAGTTCTTC. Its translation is CASSLARGFYNEQFF.

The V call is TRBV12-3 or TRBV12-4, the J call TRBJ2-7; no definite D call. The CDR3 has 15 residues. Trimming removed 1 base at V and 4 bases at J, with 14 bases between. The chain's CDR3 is CASSLEQSRFYEQYF. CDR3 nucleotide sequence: TGTGCCAGCAGTTTAGAGCAATCCCGTTTTTACGAGCAGTACTTC.

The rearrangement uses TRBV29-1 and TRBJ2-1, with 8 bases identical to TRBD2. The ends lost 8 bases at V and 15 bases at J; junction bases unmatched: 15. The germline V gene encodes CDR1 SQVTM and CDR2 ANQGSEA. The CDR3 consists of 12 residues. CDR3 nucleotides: TGCAGCATCTATAGCGGGGACCAGAGCATGTTCTTC. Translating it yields CSIYSGDQSMFF.

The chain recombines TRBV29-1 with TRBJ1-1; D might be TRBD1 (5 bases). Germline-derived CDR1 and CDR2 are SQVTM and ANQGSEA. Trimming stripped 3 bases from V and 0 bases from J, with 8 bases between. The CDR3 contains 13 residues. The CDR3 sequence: CSVDQGLNTEAFF. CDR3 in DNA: TGCAGCGTTGATCAGGGATTGAACACTGAAGCTTTCTTT.

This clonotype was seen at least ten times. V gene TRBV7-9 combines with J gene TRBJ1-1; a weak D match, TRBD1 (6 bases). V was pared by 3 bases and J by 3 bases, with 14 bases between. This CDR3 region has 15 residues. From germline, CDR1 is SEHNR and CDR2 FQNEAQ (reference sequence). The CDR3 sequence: CASSLGGPGDTEAFF. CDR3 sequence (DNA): TGTGCCAGCAGCTTGGGGGGCCCCGGGGACACTGAAGCTTTCTTT.

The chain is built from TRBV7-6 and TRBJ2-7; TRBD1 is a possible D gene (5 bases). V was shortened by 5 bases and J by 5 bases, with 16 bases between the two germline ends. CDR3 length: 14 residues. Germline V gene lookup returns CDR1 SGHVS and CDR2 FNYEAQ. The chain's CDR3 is CASSRDTQGNEQYF. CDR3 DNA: TGTGCCAGCAGCCGCGATACCCAGGGAAACGAGCAGTACTTC.

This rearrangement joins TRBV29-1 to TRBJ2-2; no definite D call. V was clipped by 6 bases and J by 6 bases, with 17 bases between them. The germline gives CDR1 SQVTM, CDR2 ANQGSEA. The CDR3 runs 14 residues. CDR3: CSVQKLSGPGELFF. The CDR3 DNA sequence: TGCAGCGTCCAGAAACTCTCTGGCCCCGGGGAGCTGTTTTTT.

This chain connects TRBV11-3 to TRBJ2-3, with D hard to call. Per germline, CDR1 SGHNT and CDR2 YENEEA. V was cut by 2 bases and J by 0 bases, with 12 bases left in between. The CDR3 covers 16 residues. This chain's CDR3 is CASSLLAGDSTDTQYF. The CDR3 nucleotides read TGTGCCAGCAGCTTATTAGCCGGCGATAGCACAGATACGCAGTATTTT.

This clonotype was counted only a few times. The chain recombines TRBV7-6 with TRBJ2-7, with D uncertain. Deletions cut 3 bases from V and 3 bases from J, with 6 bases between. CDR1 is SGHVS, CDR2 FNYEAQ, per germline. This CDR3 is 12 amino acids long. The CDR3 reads CASSLTGYEQYF. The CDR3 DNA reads TGTGCCAGCAGCTTGACTGGCTACGAGCAGTACTTC.

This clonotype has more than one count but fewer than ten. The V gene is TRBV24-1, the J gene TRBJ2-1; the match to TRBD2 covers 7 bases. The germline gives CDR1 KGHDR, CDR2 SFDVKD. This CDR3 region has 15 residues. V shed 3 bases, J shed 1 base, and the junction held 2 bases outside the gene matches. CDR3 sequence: CATSDGGDSYNEQFF. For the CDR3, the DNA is TGTGCCACCAGTGATGGGGGGGATTCCTACAATGAGCAGTTCTTC.

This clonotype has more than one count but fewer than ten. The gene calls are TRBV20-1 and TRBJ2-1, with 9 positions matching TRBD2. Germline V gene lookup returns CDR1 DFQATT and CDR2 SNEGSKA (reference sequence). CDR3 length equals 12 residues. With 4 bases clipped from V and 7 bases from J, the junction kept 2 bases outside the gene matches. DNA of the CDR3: TGCAGTGCTACTCTAGCGGGAAATGAGCAGTTCTTC. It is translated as CSATLAGNEQFF.

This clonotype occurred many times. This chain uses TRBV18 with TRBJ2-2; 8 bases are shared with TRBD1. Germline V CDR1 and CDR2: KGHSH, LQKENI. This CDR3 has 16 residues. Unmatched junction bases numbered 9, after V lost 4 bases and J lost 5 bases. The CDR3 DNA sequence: TGTGCCAGCTCACTAGCTGGACAGGGAATGACCGGGGAGCTGTTTTTT. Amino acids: CASSLAGQGMTGELFF. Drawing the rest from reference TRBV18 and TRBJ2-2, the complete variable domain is NAGVMQNPRHLVRRRGQEARLRCSPMKGHSHVYWYRQLPEEGLKFMVYLQKENIIDESGMPKERFSAEFPKEGPSILRIQQVVRGDSAAYFCASSLAGQGMTGELFFGEGSRLTVL.

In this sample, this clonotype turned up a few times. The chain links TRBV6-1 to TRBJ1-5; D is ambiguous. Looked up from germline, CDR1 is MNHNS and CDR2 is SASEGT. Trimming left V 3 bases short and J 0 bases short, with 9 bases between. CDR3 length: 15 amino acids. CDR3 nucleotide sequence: TGTGCCAGCAGTGACGCCCATAATAGCAATCAGCCCCAGCATTTT. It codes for CASSDAHNSNQPQHF.

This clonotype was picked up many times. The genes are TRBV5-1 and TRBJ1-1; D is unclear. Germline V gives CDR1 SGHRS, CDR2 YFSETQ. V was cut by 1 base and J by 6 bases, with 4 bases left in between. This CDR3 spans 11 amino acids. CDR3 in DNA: TGCGCCAGCAGCTTGTACCCTGAAGCTTTCTTT. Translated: CASSLYPEAFF.

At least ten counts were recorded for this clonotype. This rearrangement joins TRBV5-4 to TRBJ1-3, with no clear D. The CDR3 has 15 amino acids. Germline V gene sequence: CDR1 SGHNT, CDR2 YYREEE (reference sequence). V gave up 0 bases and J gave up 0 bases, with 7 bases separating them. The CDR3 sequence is CASSLGGSSGNTIYF. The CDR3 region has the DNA TGTGCCAGCAGCTTGGGCGGATCCTCTGGAAACACCATATATTTT.

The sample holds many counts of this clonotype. CDR3 residues: CASSYSVWRANTGELFF. The CDR3 DNA follows: TGTGCCAGCAGTTACTCTGTATGGCGGGCGAACACCGGGGAGCTGTTTTTT. J is TRBJ2-2 and V is TRBV6-2 or TRBV6-3; TRBD2 might be the D (5 bases). Trimming took off 0 bases at V and 0 bases at J, with 11 bases between the two ends. This CDR3 is 17 amino acids long. Germline V gives CDR1 MNHEY, CDR2 SVGEGT.

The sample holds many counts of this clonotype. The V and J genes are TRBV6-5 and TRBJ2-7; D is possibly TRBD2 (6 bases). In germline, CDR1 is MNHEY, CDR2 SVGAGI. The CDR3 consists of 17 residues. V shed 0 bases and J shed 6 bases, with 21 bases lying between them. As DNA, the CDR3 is TGTGCCAGCAGTTACTCGGGGGGTCTCGGGGTTCCCTCCGAGCAGTACTTC. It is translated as CASSYSGGLGVPSEQYF.

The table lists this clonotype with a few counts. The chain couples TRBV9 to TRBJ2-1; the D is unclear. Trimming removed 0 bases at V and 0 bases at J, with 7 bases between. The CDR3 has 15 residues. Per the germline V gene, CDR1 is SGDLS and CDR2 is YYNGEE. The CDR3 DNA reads TGTGCCAGCAGCGTAGTGGCTGGCTCCTACAATGAGCAGTTCTTC. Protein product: CASSVVAGSYNEQFF.

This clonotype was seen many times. The CDR3 loop reads CASSQGQATYNEQFF. In DNA, the CDR3 is TGCGCCAGCAGCCAAGGACAGGCTACCTACAATGAGCAGTTCTTC. The chain couples TRBV4-1 to TRBJ2-1; a weak D match, TRBD1 (6 bases). Trimming left V 1 base short and J 2 bases short, with 9 bases between. CDR1 MGHRA and CDR2 YSYEKL come from the germline V gene. The CDR3 has 15 amino acids.

In DNA, the CDR3 is TGCAGCGTGCAGACAGGGAACTACGAGCAGTACTTC. Encoded protein: CSVQTGNYEQYF. The gene calls are TRBV29-1 and TRBJ2-7, with 7 bases that match TRBD1. V lost 6 bases and J lost 3; bases outside the gene matches: 5. The CDR3 sequence is 12 residues long. Per the germline V gene, CDR1 is SQVTM and CDR2 is ANQGSEA.

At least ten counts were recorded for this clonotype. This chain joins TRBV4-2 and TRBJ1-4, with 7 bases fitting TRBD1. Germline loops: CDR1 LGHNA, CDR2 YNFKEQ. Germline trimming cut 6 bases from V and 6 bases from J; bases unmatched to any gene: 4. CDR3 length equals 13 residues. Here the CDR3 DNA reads TGTGCCAGCAGTCTCGGGACAGATGAAAAACTGTTTTTT. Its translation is CASSLGTDEKLFF.

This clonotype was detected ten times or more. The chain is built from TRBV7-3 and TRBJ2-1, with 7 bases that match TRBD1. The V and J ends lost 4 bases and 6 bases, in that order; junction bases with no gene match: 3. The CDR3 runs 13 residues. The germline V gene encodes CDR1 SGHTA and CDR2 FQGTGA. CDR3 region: CASSYDRANEQFF. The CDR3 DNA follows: TGTGCCAGCAGCTACGACAGGGCCAATGAGCAGTTCTTC.